One and the same sample provided the 10 T cell receptor beta chains below, sequenced in a study of blood T cell repertoires in COVID-19. The table came from immunoSEQ multiplex PCR; TCRdb's copy has only in-frame clones and leaves some out. The sample includes about 370,000 clones, around 87% seen only once; the top ten take 10%. Sequencing used peripheral blood. All receptors come from a woman aged 25 to 45 with COVID-19, enrolled during active disease.

The chain uses TRBV9 and TRBJ1-1, with TRBD1 matching over 9 bases. J was trimmed by 4 bases and V by 3 bases; bases with no gene match: 10. From germline, CDR1 is SGDLS and CDR2 YYNGEE. The CDR3 sequence is 16 residues long. The CDR3: CASSAGQGPRATEAFF. The CDR3 bases are TGTGCCAGCAGCGCCGGACAGGGGCCGAGGGCCACTGAAGCTTTCTTT.

This rearrangement joins TRBV5-5 to TRBJ2-7; 10 bases map to TRBD2. The CDR3 has 16 residues. J was trimmed by 0 bases and V by 1 base; bases with no gene match: 4. Looked up from germline, CDR1 is SGHKS and CDR2 is YYEKEE (reference sequence). The CDR3 region is CASSLSGGVSSYEQYF. In DNA form, the CDR3 reads TGTGCCAGCAGCTTGAGCGGGGGGGTTAGCTCCTACGAGCAGTACTTC.

The CDR3 bases are TGTGCCAGCAGTGGTGGGGGGGAGCAGTACTTC. This codes for CASSGGGEQYF. V usage is TRBV2 and J usage is TRBJ2-7; possible D gene TRBD2, 6 bases. The CDR3 totals 11 residues. Trimming cost V 4 bases and J 7 bases, with 8 bases left between them. Germline CDR1 reads SNHLY; CDR2 reads FYNNEI.

V and J are TRBV19 and TRBJ2-7, with 7 nucleotides matching TRBD2. The CDR3 contains 18 residues. Per germline, CDR1 LNHDA and CDR2 SQIVND (reference sequence). J gave up 1 base and V 5 bases, and 17 bases lay outside the gene matches. The CDR3 DNA is TGTGCCAGTAGTGCCCTACTCCCCGGGATTAGCGGGTCCTACGAGCAGTACTTC. Residues: CASSALLPGISGSYEQYF.

This chain uses TRBV4-1 with TRBJ2-1; the match to TRBD2 covers 12 bases. Unmatched junction bases numbered 9, after V lost 2 bases and J lost 7 bases. Germline CDR1 reads MGHRA; CDR2 reads YSYEKL. This CDR3 is 17 amino acids long. CDR3 sequence (DNA): TGCGCCAGCAGCCAACGTGGACTAGCGGGAAGGGGAAATGAGCAGTTCTTC. This sequence encodes CASSQRGLAGRGNEQFF.

V gene TRBV6-1 combines with J gene TRBJ1-1, with D unresolved. The germline V gene encodes CDR1 MNHNS and CDR2 SASEGT. The CDR3 spans 16 residues. V was trimmed by 2 bases and J by 0 bases, leaving 13 bases between them. CDR3 in DNA: TGTGCCAGCAGTGAATTTATAGCAGAGATGAACACTGAAGCTTTCTTT. Translating gives CASSEFIAEMNTEAFF.

The chain couples TRBV5-4 to TRBJ2-7; 8 nucleotides match TRBD1. J gave up 3 bases and V 4 bases, and 9 bases lay outside the gene matches. The CDR3 is made up of 15 amino acids. Germline CDR1 is SGHNT and CDR2 is YYREEE (reference sequence). The CDR3 is CASSDPTGEFYEQYF. The CDR3 coding sequence is TGTGCCAGCAGCGATCCGACAGGGGAGTTCTACGAGCAGTACTTC.

The chain recombines TRBV5-4 with TRBJ1-3; the match to TRBD1 covers 7 bases. Germline V lookup: CDR1 SGHNT, CDR2 YYREEE (reference sequence). This CDR3 is built from 16 residues. V shed 4 bases and J 0 bases; nucleotides not matched to a gene: 7. The CDR3 region is CASSTGTAVSGNTIYF. CDR3 DNA: TGTGCCAGCAGCACAGGGACAGCGGTCTCTGGAAACACCATATATTTT.

This sequence joins TRBV30 and TRBJ2-2; D uncertain. This CDR3 comprises 12 residues. V lost 0 bases to trimming and J lost 8 bases, with 7 bases between them. Germline CDR1 is GTSNPN and CDR2 is SVGIG (reference sequence). In DNA form, the CDR3 reads TGTGCCTGGAGTGTAGAGACAGGGGAGCTGTTTTTT. Protein sequence: CAWSVETGELFF.

V is TRBV10-2 and J is TRBJ2-1; 8 nucleotides align to TRBD1. CDR1 and CDR2 (germline): WSHSY, SAAADI. The CDR3 runs 14 residues. Trimming at V came to 6 bases and at J to 6 bases, leaving 7 bases not matched to a gene. The CDR3 sequence: CASRDRGTGNEQFF. DNA for the CDR3: TGCGCCAGCAGAGACAGGGGAACCGGCAATGAGCAGTTCTTC.